Below, 32 T cell receptor beta chains from the same sample are listed, as sequenced in a study of control samples from healthy donors and cancer patients. The assay was immunoSEQ multiplex PCR, and TCRdb's table has in-frame clones only and misses some. Among tens of thousands of clones listed, roughly nine tenths were seen once. The sequenced sample consisted of blood. The source of these receptors is a man aged 25 to 40 in good health.

CDR3 sequence: CASSRTTGGRENEQFF. CDR3 DNA: TGTGCCAGCAGTCGAACGACAGGGGGCAGGGAGAATGAGCAGTTCTTC. The chain links TRBV6-2 or TRBV6-3 to TRBJ2-1; TRBD1 agrees at 10 bases. With 5 bases clipped from V and 7 bases from J, the junction kept 11 bases outside the gene matches. CDR3 size: 16 residues. Germline assignment: CDR1 MNHEY and CDR2 SVGEGT.

The chain has TRBV5-6 and TRBJ2-2, with D possibly being TRBD2 (5 bases). Germline CDR1 and CDR2: SGHDT and YYEEEE. The CDR3 runs 17 residues. V lost 0 bases and J lost 13, with 25 bases in between. CDR3 sequence: CASSLVGLSQAPEGLFF. Here the CDR3 DNA reads TGTGCCAGCAGCTTGGTGGGTCTAAGCCAGGCCCCCGAGGGGCTGTTTTTT.

The chain employs TRBV15 and TRBJ2-2; D remains unclear. The CDR3 runs to 12 residues. The germline V gene has CDR1 LNHNV and CDR2 YYDKDF (reference sequence). V lost 8 bases to trimming and J lost 1 base, with 5 bases between them. Here the CDR3 DNA reads TGTGCCACCGAGGAGAACACCGGGGAGCTGTTTTTT. Its protein product is CATEENTGELFF.

V and J are TRBV7-9 and TRBJ2-3, with 7 bases lining up with TRBD2. Trimming at V came to 2 bases and at J to 6 bases, leaving 8 bases not matched to a gene. There are 15 residues in the CDR3. Per germline, CDR1 SEHNR and CDR2 FQNEAQ (reference sequence). The CDR3 nucleotides read TGTGCCAGCAGCTTAATGGCGGGAGTGGAGGATACGCAGTATTTT. Translation: CASSLMAGVEDTQYF.

J is TRBJ1-5 and V is TRBV28; D is unresolved. V shed 5 bases and J shed 0 bases, with 11 bases lying between them. CDR3 size: 15 residues. Looked up from germline, CDR1 is MDHEN and CDR2 is SYDVKM. CDR3 coding DNA: TGTGCCAGCAGTCTGGGCAGAGTTAGCAATCAGCCCCAGCATTTT. As protein: CASSLGRVSNQPQHF.

The chain recombines TRBV7-9 with TRBJ1-4; 10 positions match TRBD1. With 4 bases clipped from V and 5 bases from J, the junction kept 13 bases outside the gene matches. The CDR3 contains 18 residues. Germline V gene lookup returns CDR1 SEHNR and CDR2 FQNEAQ (reference sequence). The CDR3 region is CASSSLLTLDRGNEKLFF. In DNA form, the CDR3 reads TGTGCCAGCAGCTCTCTCCTCACCCTGGACAGGGGGAATGAAAAACTGTTTTTT.

The chain carries TRBV5-1 and TRBJ2-7; D not certain. Germline CDR1 is SGHRS and CDR2 is YFSETQ. With 2 bases removed from V and 2 bases from J, the gap between germline ends came to 8 bases. The CDR3 covers 13 residues. The CDR3 region is CASSFTAAYEQYF. The CDR3 nucleotides read TGCGCCAGCAGCTTCACTGCCGCCTACGAGCAGTACTTC.

In its sample, this clone was seen a few times. This rearrangement joins TRBV7-9 to TRBJ2-1; the D is unclear. Per germline, CDR1 SEHNR and CDR2 FQNEAQ (reference sequence). CDR3 length: 15 amino acids. The ends were cut back, 1 base at V and 8 bases at J, with 15 bases in the middle. DNA for the CDR3: TGTGCCAGCAGCTTAGAAGGTGCTCCCCACTATGAGCAGTTCTTC. This sequence encodes CASSLEGAPHYEQFF.

The chain links TRBV6-5 to TRBJ2-7, with 10 nucleotides matching TRBD1. Germline V gene data show CDR1 as MNHEY and CDR2 as SVGAGI. The V segment lost 7 bases and the J segment 4 bases; nucleotides outside the gene matches: 7. This CDR3 is 14 amino acids long. The CDR3 here is CASTGRTGGYEQYF. The CDR3 DNA sequence: TGTGCCAGCACCGGCAGGACAGGGGGGTACGAGCAGTACTTC.

The chain carries TRBV6-5 and TRBJ2-2; D call uncertain. Trimming stripped 5 bases from V and 6 bases from J, with 7 bases between. The CDR3 length is 12 residues. Germline V CDR1 and CDR2: MNHEY, SVGAGI. CDR3 region: CASSLWAGELFF. The CDR3 bases are TGTGCCAGCAGTCTGTGGGCCGGGGAGCTGTTTTTT.

J is TRBJ2-7 and V is TRBV2; the D is unclear. The CDR3 extends over 12 amino acids. Trimming removed 6 bases at V and 6 bases at J, with 12 bases between. From germline, CDR1 is SNHLY and CDR2 FYNNEI. CDR3 DNA: TGTGCCAGCAGCCCCTCTTTCAGCGAGCAGTACTTC. It translates to CASSPSFSEQYF.

The CDR3, as DNA: TGTGCCAGCAGCCCCCCCGGTGTTAAGAAGACCCAGTACTTC. Protein sequence: CASSPPGVKKTQYF. The chain uses TRBV7-2 and TRBJ2-5; D unresolved. The CDR3 sequence is 14 residues long. CDR1 is SGHTA and CDR2 is FQGNSA in the germline V gene. Deletions cut 5 bases from V and 6 bases from J, with 16 bases between.

The chain recombines TRBV5-6 with TRBJ1-2; D unclear. Germline CDR1 and CDR2: SGHDT and YYEEEE. CDR3 length: 12 amino acids. The V gene lost 4 bases and the J gene lost 7 bases, with 11 bases spanning the gap. The CDR3 here is CASSPRSAGYTF. The DNA of the CDR3 is TGTGCCAGCAGCCCCCGCAGCGCTGGCTACACCTTC. The variable domain in full, completed from reference TRBV5-6 and TRBJ1-2, reads DAGVTQSPTHLIKTRGQQVTLRCSPKSGHDTVSWYQQALGQGPQFIFQYYEEEERQRGNFPDRFSGHQFPNYSSELNVNALLLGDSALYLCASSPRSAGYTFGSGTRLTVV.

The CDR3: CASKDTGTGLYNEQFF. The DNA for the CDR3 is TGCGCCAGCAAAGACACCGGGACAGGACTCTACAATGAGCAGTTCTTC. This sequence joins TRBV5-1 and TRBJ2-1; 8 bases match TRBD1. CDR3 length: 16 residues. V dropped 6 bases and J dropped 3; count of bases not matched to a gene: 11. Germline V gene data show CDR1 as SGHRS and CDR2 as YFSETQ.

The rearrangement joins TRBV19 to TRBJ2-3; 9 bases line up with TRBD2. The CDR3 spans 16 residues. V lost 5 bases to trimming and J lost 1 base; unmatched junction nucleotides: 7. The V gene's germline CDR1 is LNHDA and CDR2 SQIVND (reference sequence). CDR3 sequence: CASSGGGRVGTDTQYF. DNA for the CDR3: TGTGCCAGTAGTGGCGGCGGGAGGGTCGGCACAGATACGCAGTATTTT. Filled out from reference TRBV19 and TRBJ2-3, the complete variable domain reads DGGITQSPKYLFRKEGQNVTLSCEQNLNHDAMYWYRQDPGQGLRLIYYSQIVNDFQKGDIAEGYSVSREKKESFPLTVTSAQKNPTAFYLCASSGGGRVGTDTQYFGPGTRLTVL.

This clone was recorded only once. CDR3 sequence (DNA): TGCAGCGTTGACAGGGCGGACAATGAGCAGTTCTTC. Amino acid sequence: CSVDRADNEQFF. The gene calls are TRBV29-1 and TRBJ2-1, with a tentative D call TRBD1 (5 bases). Germline V gene sequence: CDR1 SQVTM, CDR2 ANQGSEA. Trimming shortened V by 3 bases and J by 5 bases, and 8 bases separated the two germline ends. There are 12 residues in the CDR3.

The V gene is TRBV18, the J gene TRBJ1-5; D possibly corresponds to TRBD1 (5 bases). V lost 3 bases and J 8 bases, leaving 14 bases between the germline ends. The CDR3 is 14 amino acids. The V gene's germline CDR1 is KGHSH and CDR2 LQKENI. The CDR3 region has the DNA TGTGCCAGCTCACCGGACACCCAAATCGAGCCCCAGCATTTT. Translating it yields CASSPDTQIEPQHF. The full variable domain, its missing parts supplied by reference TRBV18 and TRBJ1-5, is NAGVMQNPRHLVRRRGQEARLRCSPMKGHSHVYWYRQLPEEGLKFMVYLQKENIIDESGMPKERFSAEFPKEGPSILRIQQVVRGDSAAYFCASSPDTQIEPQHFGDGTRLSIL.

J is TRBJ2-1 and V is TRBV2; 13 nucleotides align to TRBD2. J was trimmed by 6 bases and V by 4 bases; bases with no gene match: 3. Germline-derived CDR1 and CDR2 are SNHLY and FYNNEI. The CDR3 extends over 15 amino acids. In nucleotides, the CDR3 is TGTGCCAGCAGTGCGACTAGCGGGAGGCCCAATGAGCAGTTCTTC. Amino acids: CASSATSGRPNEQFF.

V is TRBV19 and J is TRBJ1-5; D is possibly TRBD1 (5 bases). Germline values: CDR1 LNHDA, CDR2 SQIVND (reference sequence). V lost 7 bases to trimming and J lost 3 bases, with 25 bases between them. The CDR3 consists of 18 residues. The CDR3 nucleotides are TGTGCCAGTAAAGAATCCCCCGACAGAGCTCCGATCAATCAGCCCCAGCATTTT. Amino acid sequence: CASKESPDRAPINQPQHF.

V and J are TRBV4-1 and TRBJ2-2, with D hard to call. The germline V gene encodes CDR1 MGHRA and CDR2 YSYEKL. This CDR3 has 15 residues. With 4 bases removed from V and 4 bases from J, the gap between germline ends came to 13 bases. CDR3 coding DNA: TGCGCCAGCAGCCGGGAAACCGCACGCACCGGGGAGCTGTTTTTT. Encoded protein: CASSRETARTGELFF.

The chain uses TRBV29-1 and TRBJ1-4; D not resolved. This CDR3 is built from 16 residues. The V end was cut by 7 bases, the J end by 8 bases, with 26 bases between. Germline assignment: CDR1 SQVTM and CDR2 ANQGSEA. The CDR3, as DNA: TGCAGCGCACCCGTTTGTGGAACCCCGTCGAGGGAAAAACTGTTTTTT. Its protein product is CSAPVCGTPSREKLFF.

This clone was seen once. The chain links TRBV5-1 to TRBJ1-1; no clear D. With 0 bases removed from V and 0 bases from J, the gap between germline ends came to 6 bases. Germline CDR1 SGHRS, CDR2 YFSETQ. CDR3 length equals 14 residues. In DNA form, the CDR3 reads TGCGCCAGCAGCTTGGCGGCAATGAACACTGAAGCTTTCTTT. Protein product: CASSLAAMNTEAFF.

The genes are TRBV5-1 and TRBJ1-4; D uncertain. Deletions cut 7 bases from V and 0 bases from J, with 10 bases between. The CDR3 loop spans 14 amino acids. The germline V gene has CDR1 SGHRS and CDR2 YFSETQ. The CDR3 loop is CASRLTSTNEKLFF. CDR3 nucleotides: TGCGCCAGCCGTCTGACGTCAACTAATGAAAAACTGTTTTTT.

This clone was found a few times. The chain links TRBV6-2 or TRBV6-3 to TRBJ1-6; 9 bases agree with TRBD1. The V gene's germline CDR1 is MNHEY and CDR2 SVGEGT. J gave up 10 bases and V 1 base, and 5 bases lay outside the gene matches. The CDR3 spans 15 residues. CDR3 sequence (DNA): TGTGCCAGCAGTTACTTCCGGGACAGGGACTCACCCCTCCACTTT. Translated, it gives CASSYFRDRDSPLHF.

V usage is TRBV18 and J usage is TRBJ1-2; 9 positions agree with TRBD1. The germline gives CDR1 KGHSH, CDR2 LQKENI. CDR3 length: 16 residues. After removal of 2 bases from V and 7 bases from J, the junction contained 11 bases not matched to a gene. The CDR3 DNA reads as TGTGCCAGCTCACCAGAATCAGGACAGGGGCTGCGTGGCTACACCTTC. This sequence encodes CASSPESGQGLRGYTF.

The rearrangement links TRBV15 to TRBJ1-4; possible D gene TRBD1, 5 bases. Between the trimmed V and J ends, which lost 1 base and 5 bases, there was a span of 5 bases. The germline gives CDR1 LNHNV, CDR2 YYDKDF (reference sequence). This CDR3 has 13 residues. CDR3 region: CATSRGGNEKLFF. The CDR3 nucleotides read TGTGCCACCAGCAGAGGGGGCAATGAAAAACTGTTTTTT.

The chain combines TRBV5-1 with TRBJ2-2; D ambiguous. Germline-derived CDR1 and CDR2 are SGHRS and YFSETQ. V shed 6 bases and J shed 4 bases, with 10 bases lying between them. The CDR3 loop spans 13 amino acids. CDR3: CASTDGITGELFF. Written as DNA, the CDR3 is TGCGCCAGCACAGACGGTATCACCGGGGAGCTGTTTTTT.

The chain carries TRBV2 and TRBJ1-1, with a possible D match to TRBD1 (6 bases). Per germline, CDR1 SNHLY and CDR2 FYNNEI. This CDR3 is built from 14 residues. V was clipped by 5 bases and J by 4 bases, with 14 bases between them. In DNA form, the CDR3 reads TGTGCCAGCAGTCGGGACACCCAGAGCACTGAAGCTTTCTTT. This translates into CASSRDTQSTEAFF.

V and J are TRBV7-8 and TRBJ2-3; 8 nucleotides align to TRBD2. V lost 11 bases to trimming and J lost 5 bases; unmatched junction nucleotides: 15. Germline assignment: CDR1 SGHVS and CDR2 FQNEAQ. This CDR3 comprises 15 residues. DNA of the CDR3: TGTGCCTGGCAGGACCCGGGGGGGCCGGGAGATACGCAGTATTTT. This encodes CAWQDPGGPGDTQYF.

This clone was seen a few times. The chain links TRBV11-2 to TRBJ2-5; D not resolved. The length of the CDR3 is 12 residues. Trimming shortened V by 0 bases and J by 6 bases, and 5 bases separated the two germline ends. The V gene's germline CDR1 is SGHAT and CDR2 FQNNGV. The CDR3 nucleotides are TGTGCCAGCAGCTTAGATCGGAAGACCCAGTACTTC. This codes for CASSLDRKTQYF. The entire variable domain, with the rest obtained from reference TRBV11-2 and TRBJ2-5, is as follows: EAGVAQSPRYKIIEKRQSVAFWCNPISGHATLYWYQQILGQGPKLLIQFQNNGVVDDSQLPKDRFSAERLKGVDSTLKIQPAKLEDSAVYLCASSLDRKTQYFGPGTRLLVL.

The chain has TRBV7-9 and TRBJ2-7; D not certain. This CDR3 contains 15 residues. V lost 5 bases and J lost 6, with 20 bases in between. CDR1 is SEHNR, CDR2 FQNEAQ, per germline (reference sequence). As DNA, the CDR3 is TGTGCCAGCAGCCCCGACGGGTTGTTCTCGGCCGAGCAGTACTTC. The encoded protein is CASSPDGLFSAEQYF.

The rearrangement uses TRBV19 and TRBJ2-5, with D tentatively TRBD1 (6 bases). The CDR3 contains 14 residues. Trimming removed 1 base from V and 3 bases from J, with 9 bases in between. Looked up from germline, CDR1 is LNHDA and CDR2 is SQIVND (reference sequence). The CDR3 loop reads CASSIGGGKETQYF. CDR3 in DNA: TGTGCCAGTAGTATAGGAGGGGGAAAAGAGACCCAGTACTTC.